The 26 T cell receptor beta chains below come from one sample, sequenced in a study of PD-L1 blockade in urothelial cancer. The data were produced by immunoSEQ multiplex PCR, yet TCRdb's version contains in-frame clones alone and is incomplete. Of about 90,000 clones listed, 70% to 90% are singletons. Described time point: peripheral blood 6 weeks after treatment start. Sequenced material: PBMCs, taken around atezolizumab (anti-PD-L1) treatment. Source of these receptors: an older man with urothelial cancer.

The rearrangement joins TRBV9 to TRBJ2-3; 8 bases line up with TRBD2. The junction had 7 bases not matched to a gene; V was cut back by 2 bases and J by 5 bases. The germline V gene encodes CDR1 SGDLS and CDR2 YYNGEE. This CDR3 is 15 amino acids long. CDR3 in amino acids: CASSVRTSGRDTQYF. The DNA of the CDR3 is TGTGCCAGCAGCGTCAGAACTAGCGGAAGAGATACGCAGTATTTT. Combining the CDR3 with reference TRBV9 and TRBJ2-3 gives the whole variable domain DSGVTQTPKHLITATGQRVTLRCSPRSGDLSVYWYQQSLDQGLQFLIQYYNGEERAKGNILERFSAQQFPDLHSELNLSSLELGDSALYFCASSVRTSGRDTQYFGPGTRLTVL.

The chain recombines TRBV4-2 with TRBJ1-4; TRBD1 matches at 8 bases. Germline V gene sequence: CDR1 LGHNA, CDR2 YNFKEQ. V lost 1 base, J lost 7 bases, and 5 bases stayed unmatched. CDR3 length: 15 amino acids. As DNA, the CDR3 is TGTGCCAGCAGCCAAGGATTACAGGGGGGTGAAAAACTGTTTTTT. Its translation: CASSQGLQGGEKLFF.

This clone was found once. The rearrangement joins TRBV6-1 to TRBJ1-5; 8 bases are a match to TRBD1. CDR3 length: 13 amino acids. V shed 6 bases and J 5 bases; nucleotides not matched to a gene: 3. Germline CDR1 reads MNHNS; CDR2 reads SASEGT. The CDR3 coding sequence is TGTGCCAGCAGAGAGACAGGGGATCAGCCCCAGCATTTT. Protein sequence: CASRETGDQPQHF.

V usage is TRBV4-2 and J usage is TRBJ2-1; the match to TRBD2 covers 16 bases. Trimming removed 3 bases from V and 15 bases from J; junction bases left unmatched: 17. CDR1 and CDR2 (germline): LGHNA, YNFKEQ. The CDR3 contains 18 residues. CDR3: CASSQRGNGTSGRARSFF. The CDR3 DNA follows: TGTGCCAGCAGCCAGAGGGGAAATGGGACTAGCGGGAGGGCCCGCTCGTTCTTC.

This chain connects TRBV6-1 to TRBJ1-2; the D gene is possibly TRBD1 (6 bases). Germline CDR1 reads MNHNS; CDR2 reads SASEGT. The length of the CDR3 is 15 residues. V was shortened by 6 bases and J by 1 base, with 15 bases between the two germline ends. The CDR3 is CASSDVGQINYGYTF. CDR3 nucleotides: TGTGCCAGCAGCGATGTCGGACAGATTAACTATGGCTACACCTTC.

CDR3 sequence: CASSLGAGVNTGELFF. The CDR3 DNA is TGCGCCAGCAGCCTGGGAGCGGGGGTGAACACCGGGGAGCTGTTTTTT. The chain combines TRBV5-1 with TRBJ2-2; 8 nucleotides agree with TRBD2. After removal of 4 bases from V and 1 base from J, the junction contained 6 bases not matched to a gene. CDR1 is SGHRS, CDR2 YFSETQ, per germline. The CDR3 spans 16 residues.

This rearrangement joins TRBV11-2 to TRBJ1-1; weak D call: TRBD1 (5 bases). V was shortened by 3 bases and J by 5 bases, with 10 bases between the two germline ends. Germline V lookup: CDR1 SGHAT, CDR2 FQNNGV. This CDR3 contains 13 residues. CDR3 sequence reads: CASSFKAGTEAFF. Written as DNA, the CDR3 is TGTGCCAGCAGCTTCAAGGCAGGGACTGAAGCTTTCTTT.

The rearrangement uses TRBV19 and TRBJ1-2; TRBD1 matches at 7 bases. CDR1 is LNHDA, CDR2 SQIVND, per germline (reference sequence). With V trimmed by 6 bases and J by 7 bases, 11 bases remained unmatched. This CDR3 comprises 14 residues. The CDR3 spells CASSPQIQGGGYTF. The CDR3, as DNA: TGTGCCAGTAGCCCTCAAATCCAGGGGGGTGGCTACACCTTC.

The chain uses TRBV28 and TRBJ1-1; tentative D call: TRBD1 (5 bases). The germline V gene encodes CDR1 MDHEN and CDR2 SYDVKM. V lost 6 bases and J 3 bases, leaving 11 bases between the germline ends. This CDR3 has 13 residues. The CDR3 DNA follows: TGTGCCAGCAGCCAGATGGGGCACACTGAAGCTTTCTTT. Protein sequence: CASSQMGHTEAFF.

This clone was found once. This chain connects TRBV7-8 to TRBJ1-2, with 7 bases identical to TRBD1. The CDR3 contains 14 residues. Per the germline V gene, CDR1 is SGHVS and CDR2 is FQNEAQ. V shed 6 bases and J 0 bases; nucleotides not matched to a gene: 4. CDR3 residues: CASSRTGPNYGYTF. DNA for the CDR3: TGTGCCAGCAGTCGGACAGGTCCTAACTATGGCTACACCTTC.

The rearrangement joins TRBV5-4 to TRBJ2-7, with D possibly matching TRBD2 (5 bases). Trimming took off 5 bases at V and 0 bases at J, with 12 bases between the two ends. This CDR3 region has 14 residues. CDR1 and CDR2 (germline): SGHNT, YYREEE (reference sequence). The CDR3 reads CASRDGMSSYEQYF. The CDR3 nucleotides are TGTGCCAGCAGAGACGGGATGAGCTCCTACGAGCAGTACTTC.

This sequence joins TRBV11-2 and TRBJ2-1; tentative D call: TRBD1 (6 bases). The CDR3 contains 15 residues. Trimming stripped 1 base from V and 6 bases from J, with 13 bases between. Germline-derived CDR1 and CDR2 are SGHAT and FQNNGV. As DNA, the CDR3 is TGTGCCAGCAGCTTAGCGAGTACAGGGCTCAATGAGCAGTTCTTC. This encodes CASSLASTGLNEQFF.

The V and J genes are TRBV5-1 and TRBJ2-6, with a possible D match to TRBD1 (6 bases). V dropped 0 bases and J dropped 0 bases, with 16 bases sitting between them. In germline, CDR1 is SGHRS, CDR2 YFSETQ. This CDR3 contains 19 residues. CDR3 DNA: TGCGCCAGCAGCTTGGGGGGTGACAGGAAACTCTCTGGGGCCAACGTCCTGACTTTC. Translating gives CASSLGGDRKLSGANVLTF. The full variable domain, in which reference TRBV5-1 and TRBJ2-6 provide the parts outside the CDR3, is KAGVTQTPRYLIKTRGQQVTLSCSPISGHRSVSWYQQTPGQGLQFLFEYFSETQRNKGNFPGRFSGRQFSNSRSEMNVSTLELGDSALYLCASSLGGDRKLSGANVLTFGAGSRLTVL.

The chain employs TRBV25-1 and TRBJ2-3; D not certain. V was trimmed by 2 bases and J by 8 bases, leaving 5 bases between them. Germline V gives CDR1 MGHDK, CDR2 SYGVNS. The CDR3 is 11 amino acids. This chain's CDR3 is CASSEGSTQYF. The CDR3 nucleotides read TGTGCCAGCAGTGAAGGTAGTACGCAGTATTTT.

Concerning this clone: A read error may produce the germline difference seen at one junction end. The chain couples TRBV18 to TRBJ2-7, with 7 nucleotides matching TRBD1. Germline CDR1 reads KGHSH; CDR2 reads LQKENI. This CDR3 is built from 14 residues. CDR3: CASSPPTDRDEQYF. CDR3 bases: TGTGCCAGCTCACCACCGACCGACAGGGACGAACAGTACTTC. The whole variable domain, remainder taken from reference TRBV18 and TRBJ2-7, is NAGVMQNPRHLVRRRGQEARLRCSPMKGHSHVYWYRQLPEEGLKFMVYLQKENIIDESGMPKERFSAEFPKEGPSILRIQQVVRGDSAAYFCASSPPTDRDEQYFGPGTRLTVT.

CDR3 DNA sequence: TGTGCCAGCAGCTTAGGGACAGCAAATCAGCCCCAGCATTTT. Translation gives CASSLGTANQPQHF. The V call is TRBV7-9, the J call TRBJ1-5, with D perhaps matching TRBD1 (6 bases). Germline V gene lookup returns CDR1 SEHNR and CDR2 FQNEAQ (reference sequence). Between the trimmed V and J ends, which lost 1 base and 4 bases, there was a span of 8 bases. The CDR3 consists of 14 residues.

The V gene is TRBV5-6, the J gene TRBJ2-3; TRBD1 matches 7 bases. Trimming took 3 bases from V and 3 from J; bases not matched to a gene: 13. The CDR3 loop spans 17 amino acids. The germline V gene has CDR1 SGHDT and CDR2 YYEEEE. The CDR3 DNA follows: TGTGCCAGCAGCTCGGGAAAAGACAGGGCTGGGACAGATACGCAGTATTTT. It codes for CASSSGKDRAGTDTQYF.

This clone was picked up a small number of times. The chain couples TRBV6-5 to TRBJ1-1; unclear D gene. V shed 8 bases and J shed 2 bases, with 12 bases lying between them. Germline loops: CDR1 MNHEY, CDR2 SVGAGI. This CDR3 contains 13 residues. This CDR3 is CASPRSNNTEAFF. CDR3 in DNA: TGTGCCAGCCCCAGGTCGAATAACACTGAAGCTTTCTTT.

In nucleotides, the CDR3 is TGTGCCACCAACAGGGCTAGCTCCTACAATGAGCAGTTCTTC. Protein product: CATNRASSYNEQFF. This chain uses TRBV2 with TRBJ2-1, with a weak D call TRBD1 (6 bases). The CDR3 runs 14 residues. Germline-derived CDR1 and CDR2 are SNHLY and FYNNEI. Trimming removed 10 bases at V and 0 bases at J, with 13 bases between. The full variable domain, with the rest looked up from reference TRBV2 and TRBJ2-1, is EPEVTQTPSHQVTQMGQEVILRCVPISNHLYFYWYRQILGQKVEFLVSFYNNEISEKSEIFDDQFSVERPDGSNFTLKIRSTKLEDSAMYFCATNRASSYNEQFFGPGTRLTVL.

V gene TRBV5-7 combines with J gene TRBJ2-4; D might be TRBD2 (6 bases). TRBV5-7 is identified as an open reading frame with a role that is uncertain. The CDR3 is made up of 15 amino acids. V lost 5 bases and J lost 0, with 12 bases in between. The CDR3 loop is CASRAGRVAKNIQYF. In DNA, the CDR3 is TGTGCCAGCAGGGCGGGAAGGGTAGCCAAAAACATTCAGTACTTC.

J is TRBJ2-5 and V is TRBV5-1; TRBD1 aligns across 8 bases. In germline, CDR1 is SGHRS, CDR2 YFSETQ. J gave up 4 bases and V 0 bases, and 8 bases lay outside the gene matches. This CDR3 comprises 16 residues. The CDR3 DNA follows: TGCGCCAGCAGCTTGGTCGCAGGGGGCGACGGAGAGACCCAGTACTTC. Translation gives CASSLVAGGDGETQYF.

This chain links TRBV15 with TRBJ2-5; TRBD1 agrees at 9 bases. Trimming at V came to 5 bases and at J to 5 bases, leaving 9 bases not matched to a gene. The CDR3 consists of 15 residues. Per germline, CDR1 LNHNV and CDR2 YYDKDF (reference sequence). CDR3: CATSVYRGRGETQYF. The DNA for the CDR3 is TGTGCCACCAGCGTTTACAGGGGGCGCGGGGAGACCCAGTACTTC.

This clone was counted a few times. The chain couples TRBV20-1 to TRBJ1-1; D is unresolved. Germline V gene data show CDR1 as DFQATT and CDR2 as SNEGSKA (reference sequence). The CDR3 totals 10 residues. CDR3 nucleotides: TGCTCAACAAGGAACACTGAAGCTTTCTTT. It codes for CSTRNTEAFF.

This clone was observed once. This sequence joins TRBV5-1 and TRBJ2-7; 9 bases match TRBD1. Germline V gene data show CDR1 as SGHRS and CDR2 as YFSETQ. With 4 bases clipped from V and 2 bases from J, the junction kept 4 bases outside the gene matches. This CDR3 contains 14 residues. CDR3 protein: CASSVGQGTYEQYF. CDR3 nucleotide sequence: TGCGCCAGCAGCGTTGGACAGGGGACCTACGAGCAGTACTTC.

The rearrangement joins TRBV11-2 to TRBJ1-2; 7 positions agree with TRBD1. Per the germline V gene, CDR1 is SGHAT and CDR2 is FQNNGV. J was trimmed by 9 bases and V by 3 bases; bases with no gene match: 10. The CDR3 is 14 residues long. CDR3 sequence (DNA): TGTGCCAGCAGCTTTACGGAGGGGGCGCGTCGCTACACCTTC. It encodes CASSFTEGARRYTF.

The J gene is TRBJ1-1, the V gene TRBV6-1, with TRBD1 as a possible D gene (5 bases). The germline V gene encodes CDR1 MNHNS and CDR2 SASEGT. The CDR3 extends over 15 amino acids. V was cut by 2 bases and J by 3 bases, with 13 bases left in between. The CDR3 DNA reads as TGTGCCAGCAGTGAATTTGCAGGGAGGGACACTGAAGCTTTCTTT. It is translated as CASSEFAGRDTEAFF.